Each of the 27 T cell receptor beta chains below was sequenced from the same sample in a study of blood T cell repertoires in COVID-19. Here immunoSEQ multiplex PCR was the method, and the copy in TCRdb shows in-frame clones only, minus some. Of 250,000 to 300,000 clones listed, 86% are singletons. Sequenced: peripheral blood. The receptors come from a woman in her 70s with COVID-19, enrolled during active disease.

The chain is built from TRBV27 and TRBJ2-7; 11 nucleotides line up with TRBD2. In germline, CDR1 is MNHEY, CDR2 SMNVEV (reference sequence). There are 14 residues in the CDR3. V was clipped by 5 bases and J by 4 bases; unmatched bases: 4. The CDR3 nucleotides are TGTGCCAGCAGTAGCGGGACTAGCGGTTACGAGCAGTACTTC. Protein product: CASSSGTSGYEQYF.

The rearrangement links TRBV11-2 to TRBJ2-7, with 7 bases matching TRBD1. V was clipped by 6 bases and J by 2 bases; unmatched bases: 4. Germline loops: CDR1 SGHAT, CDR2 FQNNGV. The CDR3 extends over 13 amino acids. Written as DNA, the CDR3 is TGTGCCAGCAGGCCGGGACAGACCTACGAGCAGTACTTC. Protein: CASRPGQTYEQYF.

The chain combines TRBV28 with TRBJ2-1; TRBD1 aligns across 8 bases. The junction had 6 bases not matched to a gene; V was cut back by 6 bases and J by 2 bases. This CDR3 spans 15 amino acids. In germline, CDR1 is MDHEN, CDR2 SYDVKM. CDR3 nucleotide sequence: TGTGCCAGCAGCCCCAACAGGGGGGCCTACAATGAGCAGTTCTTC. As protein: CASSPNRGAYNEQFF.

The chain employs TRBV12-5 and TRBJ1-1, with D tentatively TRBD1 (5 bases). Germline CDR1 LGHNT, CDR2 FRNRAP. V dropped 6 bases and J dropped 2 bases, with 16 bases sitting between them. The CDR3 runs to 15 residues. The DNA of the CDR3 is TGTGCTAGTGGCCCCCCGGGGGGACGAAACACTGAAGCTTTCTTT. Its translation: CASGPPGGRNTEAFF.

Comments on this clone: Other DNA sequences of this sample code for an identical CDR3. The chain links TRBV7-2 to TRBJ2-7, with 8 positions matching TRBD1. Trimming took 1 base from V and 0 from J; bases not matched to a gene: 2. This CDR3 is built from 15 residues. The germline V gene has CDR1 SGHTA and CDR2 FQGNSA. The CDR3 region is CASSLGQGSSYEQYF. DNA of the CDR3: TGTGCCAGCAGCTTAGGACAGGGGTCCTCCTACGAGCAGTACTTC.

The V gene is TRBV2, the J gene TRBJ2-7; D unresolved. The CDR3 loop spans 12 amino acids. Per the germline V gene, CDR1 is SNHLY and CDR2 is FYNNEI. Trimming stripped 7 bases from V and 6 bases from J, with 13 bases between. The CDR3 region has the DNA TGTGCCAGCACGTTGCTCCTAGTCGAGCAGTACTTC. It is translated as CASTLLLVEQYF.

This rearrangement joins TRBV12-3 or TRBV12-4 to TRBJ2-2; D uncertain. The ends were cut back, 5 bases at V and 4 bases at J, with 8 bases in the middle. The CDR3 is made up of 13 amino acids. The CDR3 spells CASSTTVTGELFF. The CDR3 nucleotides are TGTGCCAGCAGTACAACAGTCACCGGGGAGCTGTTTTTT.

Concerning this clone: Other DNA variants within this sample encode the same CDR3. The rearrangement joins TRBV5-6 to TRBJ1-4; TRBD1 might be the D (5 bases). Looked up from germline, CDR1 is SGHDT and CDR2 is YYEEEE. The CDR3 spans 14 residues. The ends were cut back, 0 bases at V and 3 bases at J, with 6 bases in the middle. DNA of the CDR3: TGTGCCAGCAGCTTGGCGGGGGCTAATGAAAAACTGTTTTTT. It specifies CASSLAGANEKLFF.

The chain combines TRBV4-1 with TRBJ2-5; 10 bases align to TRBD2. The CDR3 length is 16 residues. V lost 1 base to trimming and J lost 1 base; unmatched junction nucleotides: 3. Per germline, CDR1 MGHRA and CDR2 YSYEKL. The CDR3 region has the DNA TGCGCCAGCAGCCAAGTGGCTAGCGGGGGCCAAGAGACCCAGTACTTC. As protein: CASSQVASGGQETQYF.

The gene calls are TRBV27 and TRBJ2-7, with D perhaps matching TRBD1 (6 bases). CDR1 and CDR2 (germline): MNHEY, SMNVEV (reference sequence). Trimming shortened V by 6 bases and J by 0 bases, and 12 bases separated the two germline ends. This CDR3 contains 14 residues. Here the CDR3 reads CASRLTGGSYEQYF. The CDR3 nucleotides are TGTGCCAGCAGGTTGACAGGCGGCTCCTACGAGCAGTACTTC.

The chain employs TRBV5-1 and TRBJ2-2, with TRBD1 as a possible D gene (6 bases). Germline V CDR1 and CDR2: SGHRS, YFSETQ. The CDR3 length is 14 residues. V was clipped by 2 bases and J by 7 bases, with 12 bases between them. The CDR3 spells CASSFSGESGELFF. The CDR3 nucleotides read TGCGCCAGCAGCTTTTCAGGGGAGAGCGGGGAGCTGTTTTTT.

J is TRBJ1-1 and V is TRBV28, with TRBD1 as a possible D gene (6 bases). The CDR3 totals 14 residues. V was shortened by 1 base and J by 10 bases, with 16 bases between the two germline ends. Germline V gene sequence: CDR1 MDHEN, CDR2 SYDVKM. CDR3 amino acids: CASSLLVGALGAFF. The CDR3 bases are TGTGCCAGCAGTTTATTGGTGGGGGCACTAGGAGCTTTCTTT.

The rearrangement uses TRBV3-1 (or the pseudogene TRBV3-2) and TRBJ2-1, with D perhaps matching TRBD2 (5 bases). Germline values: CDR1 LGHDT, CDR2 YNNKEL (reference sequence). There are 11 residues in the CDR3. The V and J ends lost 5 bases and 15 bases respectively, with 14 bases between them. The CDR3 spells CASSYGLSLFF. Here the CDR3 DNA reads TGTGCCAGCAGCTACGGACTTTCCTTGTTCTTC.

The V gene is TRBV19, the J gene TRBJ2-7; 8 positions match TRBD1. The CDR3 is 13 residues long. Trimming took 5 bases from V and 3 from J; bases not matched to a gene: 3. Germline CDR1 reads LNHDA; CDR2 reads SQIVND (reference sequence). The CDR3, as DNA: TGTGCCAGTAGTGAAGGACAGGGCTACGAGCAGTACTTC. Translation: CASSEGQGYEQYF.

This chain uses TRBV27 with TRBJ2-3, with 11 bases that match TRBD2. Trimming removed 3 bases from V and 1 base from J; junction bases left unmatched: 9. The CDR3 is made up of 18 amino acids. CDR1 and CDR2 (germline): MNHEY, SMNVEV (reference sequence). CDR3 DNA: TGTGCCAGCAGTTTTAGGCTAGCGGGGGGCCGGGGCACAGATACGCAGTATTTT. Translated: CASSFRLAGGRGTDTQYF.

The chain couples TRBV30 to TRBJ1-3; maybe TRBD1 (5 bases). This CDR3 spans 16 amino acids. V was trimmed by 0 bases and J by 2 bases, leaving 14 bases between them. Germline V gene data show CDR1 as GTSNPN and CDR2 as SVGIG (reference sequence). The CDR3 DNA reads TGTGCCTGGAGTGTAAGGGGTAGGAGAGCTGGAAACACCATATATTTT. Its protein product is CAWSVRGRRAGNTIYF.

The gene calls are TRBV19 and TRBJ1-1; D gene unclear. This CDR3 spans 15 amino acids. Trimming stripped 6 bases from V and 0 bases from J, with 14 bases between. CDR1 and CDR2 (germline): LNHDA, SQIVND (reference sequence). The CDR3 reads CASRNRGRMNTEAFF. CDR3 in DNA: TGTGCCAGTAGGAACCGCGGCCGGATGAACACTGAAGCTTTCTTT.

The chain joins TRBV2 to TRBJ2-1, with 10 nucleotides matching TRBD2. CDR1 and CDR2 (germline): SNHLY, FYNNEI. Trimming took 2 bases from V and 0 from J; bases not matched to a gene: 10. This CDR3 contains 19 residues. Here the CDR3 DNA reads TGTGCCAGCAGTGAAAGGGATAGCGGGGGGAAAAGCTCCTACAATGAGCAGTTCTTC. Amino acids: CASSERDSGGKSSYNEQFF.

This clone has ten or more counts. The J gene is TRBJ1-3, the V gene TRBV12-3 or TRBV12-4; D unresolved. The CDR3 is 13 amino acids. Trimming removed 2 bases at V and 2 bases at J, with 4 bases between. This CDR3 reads CASSLNTGNTIYF. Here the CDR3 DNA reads TGTGCCAGCAGTTTAAATACTGGAAACACCATATATTTT.

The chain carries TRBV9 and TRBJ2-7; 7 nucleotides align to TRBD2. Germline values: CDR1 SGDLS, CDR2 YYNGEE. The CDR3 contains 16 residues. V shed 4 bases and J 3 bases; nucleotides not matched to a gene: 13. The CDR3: CASSSSGGVSFYEQYF. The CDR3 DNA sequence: TGTGCCAGCAGCTCCTCGGGGGGTGTATCCTTCTACGAGCAGTACTTC.

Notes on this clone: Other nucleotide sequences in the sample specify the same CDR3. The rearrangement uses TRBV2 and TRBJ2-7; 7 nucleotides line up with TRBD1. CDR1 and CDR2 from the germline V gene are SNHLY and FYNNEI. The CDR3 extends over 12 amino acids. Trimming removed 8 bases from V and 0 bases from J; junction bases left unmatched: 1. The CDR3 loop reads CASSGGSYEQYF. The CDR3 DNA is TGTGCCAGCTCAGGGGGCTCCTACGAGCAGTACTTC.

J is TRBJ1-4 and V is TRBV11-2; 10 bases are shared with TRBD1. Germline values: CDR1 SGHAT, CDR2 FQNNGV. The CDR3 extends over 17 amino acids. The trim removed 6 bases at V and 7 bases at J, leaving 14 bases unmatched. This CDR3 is CASSFDPGQGTTEKLFF. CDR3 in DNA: TGTGCCAGCAGTTTTGACCCGGGACAGGGGACAACTGAAAAACTGTTTTTT.

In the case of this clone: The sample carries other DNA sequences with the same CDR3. CDR3 nucleotide sequence: TGTGCCAGCAGCGCCCAGACAGGGGGAACCGGGGAGCTGTTTTTT. The encoded protein is CASSAQTGGTGELFF. The V call is TRBV9, the J call TRBJ2-2; 9 positions agree with TRBD1. CDR3 length: 15 residues. Germline loops: CDR1 SGDLS, CDR2 YYNGEE. V shed 3 bases and J 5 bases; nucleotides not matched to a gene: 5.

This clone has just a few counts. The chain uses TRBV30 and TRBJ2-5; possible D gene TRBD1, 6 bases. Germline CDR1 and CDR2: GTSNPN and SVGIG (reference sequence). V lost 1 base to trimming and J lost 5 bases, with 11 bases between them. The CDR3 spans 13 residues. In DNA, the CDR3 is TGTGCCTGGAGTGCTCAGGGGTATGAGACCCAGTACTTC. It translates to CAWSAQGYETQYF. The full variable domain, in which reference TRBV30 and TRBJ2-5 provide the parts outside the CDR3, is SQTIHQWPATLVQPVGSPLSLECTVEGTSNPNLYWYRQAAGRGLQLLFYSVGIGQISSEVPQNLSASRPQDRQFILSSKKLLLSDSGFYLCAWSAQGYETQYFGPGTRLLVL.

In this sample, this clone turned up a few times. As DNA, the CDR3 is TGTGCCAGCAGCACACTAGCGCCGGAGGCCCACAATGAGCAGTTCTTC. Translation: CASSTLAPEAHNEQFF. The chain uses TRBV7-6 and TRBJ2-1, with 7 bases that match TRBD2. The V gene's germline CDR1 is SGHVS and CDR2 FNYEAQ. The CDR3 is 16 residues long. V lost 5 bases to trimming and J lost 5 bases; unmatched junction nucleotides: 12.

The CDR3 protein is CASSQADRYEQYF. The CDR3 bases are TGTGCCAGCAGCCAGGCTGATCGCTACGAGCAGTACTTC. The V and J genes are TRBV3-1 (or the pseudogene TRBV3-2) and TRBJ2-7; D is ambiguous. The CDR3 is 13 amino acids. V dropped 3 bases and J dropped 3 bases, with 9 bases sitting between them. Germline loops: CDR1 LGHDT, CDR2 YNNKEL (reference sequence).

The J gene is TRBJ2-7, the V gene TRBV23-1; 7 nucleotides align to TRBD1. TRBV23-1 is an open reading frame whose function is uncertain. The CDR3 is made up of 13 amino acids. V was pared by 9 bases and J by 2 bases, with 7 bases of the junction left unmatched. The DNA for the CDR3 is TGCGCCAGTCGAGACAGGGTGCCCTACGAGCAGTACTTC. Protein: CASRDRVPYEQYF.